This record covers a single TCR beta chain. The antigen is undetermined. The V gene's germline CDR1 is SGDLS and CDR2 YYNGEE. The CDR3 sequence is 16 residues long. TCRdb reanalyzed the 5' RACE reads and collapses them to one entry per CDR3 protein, without DNA. The sample table includes around 400,000 distinct CDR3 sequences. This record comes from a study of monozygotic twins with inflammatory bowel disease. General study points: Reduced clonotype sharing with other individuals was observed in IBD patients relative to healthy twins, especially with disease activity. Healthy co-twins exceeded IBD patients in TCRbeta diversity as measured by inverse Simpson.

The sequencing input was blood. The chain joins TRBV9 to TRBJ2-6; absent DNA, TCRdb's TRBD1 call cannot be checked. This receptor was obtained from a human donor with ulcerative colitis or Crohn's disease, or a healthy co-twin of an affected twin (not recorded which). CDR3: CASSPQQGAGANVPTF.